Detailed here is one T cell receptor beta chain. Germline CDR1 reads SGHTA; CDR2 reads FQGNSA. V lost 5 bases, J lost 6 bases, and 8 bases stayed unmatched. The CDR3 extends over 15 amino acids. With random hexamers, reverse transcription was performed on roughly 0.5 to 1 ug of RNA. From the immunoSEQ multiplex PCR reads, TCRdb called clonotypes with MiXCR, one entry per CDR3 protein. The top ten hold roughly 0.11% of the sample, which has 170,000 or so distinct CDR3 sequences, roughly 92% seen once. This sample was included in a study of CD8 T cells in Susac syndrome. The chain has TRBV7-2 and TRBJ2-2, with 8 bases matching TRBD2. The TCR comes from a human donor with Susac syndrome. Sequencing was carried out using CD4+ T cells from PBMCs. The CDR3 region has the DNA TGTGCCAGCAGCCGAAACCGGGGGGGCCCCGGGGAGCTGTTTTTT. It yields the protein CASSRNRGGPGELFF. Full variable domain (remainder filled in from reference TRBV7-2 and TRBJ2-2): GAGVSQSPSNKVTEKGKDVELRCDPISGHTALYWYRQSLGQGLEFLIYFQGNSAPDKSGLPSDRFSAERTGGSVSTLTIQRTQQEDSAVYLCASSRNRGGPGELFFGEGSRLTVL.